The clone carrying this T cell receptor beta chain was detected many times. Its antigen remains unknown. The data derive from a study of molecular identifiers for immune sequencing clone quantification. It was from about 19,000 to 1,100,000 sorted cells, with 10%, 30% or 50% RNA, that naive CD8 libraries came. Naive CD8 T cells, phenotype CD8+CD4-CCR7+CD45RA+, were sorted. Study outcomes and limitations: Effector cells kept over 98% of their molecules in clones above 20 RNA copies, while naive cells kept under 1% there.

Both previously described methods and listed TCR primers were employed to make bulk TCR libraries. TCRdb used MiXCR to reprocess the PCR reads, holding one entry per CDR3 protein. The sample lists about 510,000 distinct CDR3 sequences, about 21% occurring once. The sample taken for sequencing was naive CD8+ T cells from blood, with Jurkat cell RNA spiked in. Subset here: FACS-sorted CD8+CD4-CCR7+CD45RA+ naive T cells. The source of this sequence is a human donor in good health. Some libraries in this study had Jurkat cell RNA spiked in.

CDR3 in amino acids: CASSQAEDEDTQYF. The CDR3 bases are TGCGCCAGCAGCCAAGCAGAGGACGAAGATACGCAGTATTTT. The chain recombines TRBV4-1 with TRBJ2-3; no definite D call. The V gene's germline CDR1 is MGHRA and CDR2 YSYEKL. This CDR3 has 14 amino acids. V lost 1 base and J lost 5, with 10 bases in between.